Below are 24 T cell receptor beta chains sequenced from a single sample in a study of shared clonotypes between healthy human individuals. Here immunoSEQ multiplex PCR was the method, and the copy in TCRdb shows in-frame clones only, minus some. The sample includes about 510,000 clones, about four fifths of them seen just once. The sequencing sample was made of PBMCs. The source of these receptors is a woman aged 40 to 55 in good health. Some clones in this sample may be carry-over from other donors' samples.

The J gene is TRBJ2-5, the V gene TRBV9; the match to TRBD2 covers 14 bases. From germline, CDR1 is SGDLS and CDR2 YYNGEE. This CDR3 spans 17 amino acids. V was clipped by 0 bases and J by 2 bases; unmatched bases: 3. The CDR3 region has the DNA TGTGCCAGCAGCGTAGGACTAGCGGGAGGGCTGCAAGAGACCCAGTACTTC. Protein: CASSVGLAGGLQETQYF.

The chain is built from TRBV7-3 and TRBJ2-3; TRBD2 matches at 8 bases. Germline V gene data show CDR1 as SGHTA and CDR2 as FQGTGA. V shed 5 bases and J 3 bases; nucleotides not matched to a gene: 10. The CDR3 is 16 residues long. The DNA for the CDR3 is TGTGCCAGCAGCCCCCGACGGGAGGGCACGACAGATACGCAGTATTTT. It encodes CASSPRREGTTDTQYF.

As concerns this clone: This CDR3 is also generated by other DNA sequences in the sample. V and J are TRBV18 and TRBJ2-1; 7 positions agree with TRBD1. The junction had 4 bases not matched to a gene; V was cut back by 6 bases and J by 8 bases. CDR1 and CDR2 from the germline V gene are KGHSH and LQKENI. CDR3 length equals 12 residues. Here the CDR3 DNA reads TGTGCCAGCTCGAACAGGGGTGATGAGCAGTTCTTC. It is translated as CASSNRGDEQFF.

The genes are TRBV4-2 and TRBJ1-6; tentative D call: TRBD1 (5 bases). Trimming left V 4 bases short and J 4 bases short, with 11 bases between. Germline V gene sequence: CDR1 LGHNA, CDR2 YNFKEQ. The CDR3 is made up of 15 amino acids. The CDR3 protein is CASSPGTLYNSPLHF. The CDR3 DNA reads TGTGCCAGCAGCCCGGGGACCCTTTATAATTCACCCCTCCACTTT.

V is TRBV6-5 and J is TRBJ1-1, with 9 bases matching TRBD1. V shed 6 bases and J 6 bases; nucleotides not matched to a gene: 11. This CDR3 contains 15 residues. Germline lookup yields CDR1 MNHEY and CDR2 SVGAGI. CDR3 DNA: TGTGCCAGCAGCCATCGGGGACAGGGAAATTCTGAAGCTTTCTTT. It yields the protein CASSHRGQGNSEAFF.

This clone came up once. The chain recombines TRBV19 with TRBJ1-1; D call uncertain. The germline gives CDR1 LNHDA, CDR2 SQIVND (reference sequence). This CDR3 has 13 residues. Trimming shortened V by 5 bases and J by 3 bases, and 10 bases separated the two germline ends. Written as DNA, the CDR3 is TGTGCCAGTAGTGTTCGACGGGACACTGAAGCTTTCTTT. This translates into CASSVRRDTEAFF.

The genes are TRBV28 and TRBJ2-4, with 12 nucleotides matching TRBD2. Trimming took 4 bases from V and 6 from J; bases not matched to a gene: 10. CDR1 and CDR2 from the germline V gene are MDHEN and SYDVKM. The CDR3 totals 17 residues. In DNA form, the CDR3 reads TGTGCCAGCAGTTCTGCTAGCGGGAGGGGGATCGTAAACATTCAGTACTTC. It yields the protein CASSSASGRGIVNIQYF.

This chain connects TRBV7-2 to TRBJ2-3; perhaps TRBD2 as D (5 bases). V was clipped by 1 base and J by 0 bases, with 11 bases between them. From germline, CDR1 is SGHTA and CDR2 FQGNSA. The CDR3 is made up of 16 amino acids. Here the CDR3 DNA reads TGTGCCAGCAGCTTAGTGCGGAGGCAGAGCACAGATACGCAGTATTTT. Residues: CASSLVRRQSTDTQYF. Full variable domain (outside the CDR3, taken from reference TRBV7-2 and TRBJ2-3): GAGVSQSPSNKVTEKGKDVELRCDPISGHTALYWYRQSLGQGLEFLIYFQGNSAPDKSGLPSDRFSAERTGGSVSTLTIQRTQQEDSAVYLCASSLVRRQSTDTQYFGPGTRLTVL.

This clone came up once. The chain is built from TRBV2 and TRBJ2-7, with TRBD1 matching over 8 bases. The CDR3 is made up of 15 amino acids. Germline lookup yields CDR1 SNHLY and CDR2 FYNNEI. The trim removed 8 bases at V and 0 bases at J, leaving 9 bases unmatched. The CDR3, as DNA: TGTGCCAGCGCCGTCGGACAGGGTAACTCCTACGAGCAGTACTTC. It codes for CASAVGQGNSYEQYF. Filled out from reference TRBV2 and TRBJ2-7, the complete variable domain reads EPEVTQTPSHQVTQMGQEVILRCVPISNHLYFYWYRQILGQKVEFLVSFYNNEISEKSEIFDDQFSVERPDGSNFTLKIRSTKLEDSAMYFCASAVGQGNSYEQYFGPGTRLTVT.

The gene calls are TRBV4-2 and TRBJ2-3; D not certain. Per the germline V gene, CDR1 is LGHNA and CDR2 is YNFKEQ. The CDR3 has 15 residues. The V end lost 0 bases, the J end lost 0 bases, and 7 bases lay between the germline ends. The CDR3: CASSQELGSTDTQYF. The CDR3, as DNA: TGTGCCAGCAGCCAAGAGTTAGGAAGCACAGATACGCAGTATTTT.

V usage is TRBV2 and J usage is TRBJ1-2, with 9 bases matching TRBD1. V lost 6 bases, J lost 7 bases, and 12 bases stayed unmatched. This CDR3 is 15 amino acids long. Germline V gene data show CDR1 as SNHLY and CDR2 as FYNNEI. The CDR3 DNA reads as TGTGCCAGCAGCCAAGAAGGCGAGACAGGGGGTGGCTACACCTTC. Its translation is CASSQEGETGGGYTF.

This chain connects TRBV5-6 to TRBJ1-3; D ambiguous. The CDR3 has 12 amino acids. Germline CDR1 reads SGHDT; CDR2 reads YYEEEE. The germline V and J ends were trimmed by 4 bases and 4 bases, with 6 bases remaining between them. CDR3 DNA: TGTGCCAGCAGCCAGCGAGGAAACACCATATATTTT. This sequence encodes CASSQRGNTIYF.

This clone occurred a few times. CDR3 DNA: TGTGCCATCAGTGAGTCTGAGGGGCTTAGGGAGACCCAGTACTTC. Amino acids: CAISESEGLRETQYF. The chain joins TRBV10-3 to TRBJ2-5; D possibly uses TRBD1 or TRBD2 (5 bases each). V shed 0 bases and J shed 5 bases, with 13 bases lying between them. Germline assignment: CDR1 ENHRY and CDR2 SYGVKD. This CDR3 region has 15 residues.

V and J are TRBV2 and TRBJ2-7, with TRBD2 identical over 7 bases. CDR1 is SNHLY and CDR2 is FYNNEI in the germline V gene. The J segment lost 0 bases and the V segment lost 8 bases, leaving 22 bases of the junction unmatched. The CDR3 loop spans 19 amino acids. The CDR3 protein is CASQVIGMVGGTHSYEQYF. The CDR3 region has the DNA TGTGCCAGCCAAGTGATAGGGATGGTGGGGGGGACTCACTCCTACGAGCAGTACTTC.

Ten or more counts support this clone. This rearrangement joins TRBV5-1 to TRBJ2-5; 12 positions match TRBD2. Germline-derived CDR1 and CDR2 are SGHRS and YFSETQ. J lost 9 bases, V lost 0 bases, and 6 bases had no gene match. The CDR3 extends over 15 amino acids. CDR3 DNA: TGCGCCAGCAGCTTGGGACTAGCGGGGGCCGGGGCCCAGTACTTC. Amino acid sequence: CASSLGLAGAGAQYF.

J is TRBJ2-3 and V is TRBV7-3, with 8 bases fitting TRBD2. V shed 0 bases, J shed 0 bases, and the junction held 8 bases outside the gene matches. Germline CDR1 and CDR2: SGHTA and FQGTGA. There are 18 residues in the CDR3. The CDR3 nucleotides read TGTGCCAGCAGCTTAACGGTTGGGGCTAGCGGGAGCACAGATACGCAGTATTTT. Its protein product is CASSLTVGASGSTDTQYF.

The CDR3 DNA follows: TGTGCCAGCAGCCATGGGGACAGATACCGCACAGATACGCAGTATTTT. Protein product: CASSHGDRYRTDTQYF. The chain couples TRBV11-3 to TRBJ2-3, with TRBD1 matching 7 bases. There are 16 residues in the CDR3. With V trimmed by 5 bases and J by 1 base, 9 bases remained unmatched. From germline, CDR1 is SGHNT and CDR2 YENEEA.

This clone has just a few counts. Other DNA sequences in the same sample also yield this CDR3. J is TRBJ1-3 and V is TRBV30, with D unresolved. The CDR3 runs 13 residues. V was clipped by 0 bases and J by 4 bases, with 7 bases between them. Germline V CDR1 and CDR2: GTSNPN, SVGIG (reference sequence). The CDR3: CAWSVGGGNTIYF. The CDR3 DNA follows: TGTGCCTGGAGTGTTGGAGGGGGAAACACCATATATTTT. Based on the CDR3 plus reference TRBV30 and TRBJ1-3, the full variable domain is SQTIHQWPATLVQPVGSPLSLECTVEGTSNPNLYWYRQAAGRGLQLLFYSVGIGQISSEVPQNLSASRPQDRQFILSSKKLLLSDSGFYLCAWSVGGGNTIYFGEGSWLTVV.

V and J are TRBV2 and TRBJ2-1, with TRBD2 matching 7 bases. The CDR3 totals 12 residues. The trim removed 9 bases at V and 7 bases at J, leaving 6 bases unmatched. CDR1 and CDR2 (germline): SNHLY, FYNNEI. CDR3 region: CASGLDYNEQFF. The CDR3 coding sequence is TGTGCCAGTGGACTAGATTATAATGAGCAGTTCTTC.

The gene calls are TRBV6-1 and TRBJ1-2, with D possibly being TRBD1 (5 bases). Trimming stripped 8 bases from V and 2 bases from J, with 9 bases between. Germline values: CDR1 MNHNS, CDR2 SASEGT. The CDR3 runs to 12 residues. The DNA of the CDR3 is TGTGCCAGCTCGCCAGGGAACTATGGCTACACCTTC. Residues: CASSPGNYGYTF.

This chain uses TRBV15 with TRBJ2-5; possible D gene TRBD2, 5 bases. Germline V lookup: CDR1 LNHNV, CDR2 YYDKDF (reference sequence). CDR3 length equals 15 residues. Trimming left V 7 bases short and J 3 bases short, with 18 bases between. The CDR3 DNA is TGTGCCACCAAACGCCTCCGGGGATGGGAAGAGACCCAGTACTTC. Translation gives CATKRLRGWEETQYF.

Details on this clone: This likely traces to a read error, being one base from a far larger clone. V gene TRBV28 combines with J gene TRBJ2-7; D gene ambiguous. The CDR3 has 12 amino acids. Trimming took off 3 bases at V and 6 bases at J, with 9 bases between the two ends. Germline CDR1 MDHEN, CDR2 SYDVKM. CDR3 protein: CASSFRRCEQYF. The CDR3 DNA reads TGTGCCAGCAGTTTTCGTCGCTGCGAGCAGTACTTC.

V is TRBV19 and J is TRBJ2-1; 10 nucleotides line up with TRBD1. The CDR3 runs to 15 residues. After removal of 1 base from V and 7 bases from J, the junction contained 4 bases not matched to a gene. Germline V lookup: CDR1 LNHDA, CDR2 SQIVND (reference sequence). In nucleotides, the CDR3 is TGTGCCAGTAGTATAGGGGACAGGGGAGGGAATGAGCAGTTCTTC. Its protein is CASSIGDRGGNEQFF.

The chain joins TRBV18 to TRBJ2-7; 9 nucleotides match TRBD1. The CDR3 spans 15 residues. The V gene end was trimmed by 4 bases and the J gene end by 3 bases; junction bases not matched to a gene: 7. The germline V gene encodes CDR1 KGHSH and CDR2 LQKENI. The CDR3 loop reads CASSLGQGSIYEQYF. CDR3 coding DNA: TGTGCCAGCTCACTCGGACAGGGGTCGATCTACGAGCAGTACTTC.